This TCR beta chain was captured by sequencing in a study of shared clonotypes between healthy human individuals. J gave up 0 bases and V 1 base, and 6 bases lay outside the gene matches. CDR1 SGHRS and CDR2 YFSETQ come from the germline V gene. The CDR3 loop spans 17 amino acids. Concerning this clone itself: Its antigen remains unknown.

Nashville, Tennessee was home to all donors, who were Caucasian adults. A CD45RA+ naive subset and a CD45RA-negative memory subset were split from CD4+ cells. Profiling relied on immunoSEQ multiplex PCR, and the TCRdb table lists in-frame clones only, not all of them. The sample carries hundreds of thousands of clones, around 97% recorded once. Study results and limitations: The genetic and exposure-history diversity represented was limited by few donors.

This TCR was recovered from a woman aged 25 to 45 in good health. The sequenced sample was naive CD4+ T cells sorted from blood. Indicated subset: CD45RA+ positively selected. V and J are TRBV5-1 and TRBJ2-7, with 11 positions matching TRBD1. CDR3 DNA: TGCGCCAGCAGCTTGACCGGGACAGGGGGGCTCTCCTACGAGCAGTACTTC. Translated: CASSLTGTGGLSYEQYF.